What follows is one T cell receptor beta chain and its context. Its cognate antigen has yet to be identified. One base away there is no much larger clone; base qualities are not given. Library creation used RACE. The data were produced on a NextSeq 500. During library preparation, unique molecular identifiers were attached to individual cDNA molecules so that TCRs could be counted in a quantitative, reproducible way. Both TCR alpha and TCR beta chains were sequenced from each blood RNA sample. On the authors' methods: Samples had a median of around 92,000 TCRs, with a range from 23,224 to 690,600. The Decombinator software suite was used to annotate the V, J and CDR3 of the TCR reads. Every sample was subsampled to the same number of TCRs (28,000) for the PS versus PT1 abundance plots. TCRs were defined as expanded if absent before sensitization and observed at least eight times at the 2-week time point. TCRdb reanalyzed the raw reads on its own, using fastp at Q25 for trimming and MiXCR for clone calling, and kept in-frame beta chains. Rows are combined by CDR3 protein, so each entry shows the most common genes and DNA. TCRdb's processing, not the study's, gives the V and J calls here. A total of 250,000 or so distinct CDR3 sequences appear in this sample, around 9.3% of them only once. Approximately 2.3% of the sample goes to the ten largest clones.

The germline V gene supplies CDR1 KGHDR and CDR2 SFDVKD. Germline trimming: 5 bases from V, 6 bases from J; junction bases outside gene matches: 0. The CDR3 contains 13 residues, cysteine and phenylalanine counted. This entry keeps only the CDR3 DNA: 39 bases, framed from base 1. This sample was included in a study of human T cells and chemical hapten exposure listed by TCRdb under 2021. In terms of the full investigation: For sensitization, 2% DPC in acetone was applied to a 2 cm by 2 cm area of upper inner arm skin. Patients additionally received weekly therapeutic DPC doses to the scalp throughout the approximately 24-week study period. Patch testing was performed on the upper back with Finn chambers containing 0.01% DPC, and the patch tests were scored after 6 days according to International Contact Dermatitis Research Group standards. The mostly female patient cohort included alopecia areata with under or over 50% scalp involvement, alopecia totalis and alopecia universalis. Libraries were pooled for sequencing, and per-sample TCR yields varied mainly because of small differences in library volumes within the pool. The study tracked peripheral blood TCR repertoire changes in vivo during primary and secondary sensitization to the hapten diphenylcyclopropenone (DPC) in alopecia patients. Patient blood was sampled pre-sensitization (week 0) and at 2, 6 and about 24 weeks after DPC sensitization. Twenty-nine alopecia patients provided blood for TCR sequencing at one to four time points (pre-sensitization, 2, 6 and 24 weeks).

Summary of the overall study and its limitations: Repeated subsampling changed both the strength of the expansion versus patch-test correlation and the threshold at which that correlation became significant. Because all patients had alopecia, a presumed autoimmune disease, the immune response of the patients might differ from that of healthy individuals. Expanded TCRs formed significantly more large CDR3 similarity clusters than pre-sensitization or healthy control sets, consistent with antigen-driven responses. Patch test score was positively correlated with the number of PT1 expanded TCRs, with significance at thresholds 8, 16 and 32 but not at 4. DPC sensitization did not change how many TCRs were above 1 in 1000 frequency, and no evidence was found of alterations in global repertoire structure.

The label giving this sample's time point can be read as: pre-sensitization, week 0. The treatment or condition label of this sample denotes: therapeutic diphenylcyclopropenone sensitization with weekly scalp DPC. At every patch-test visit, the blood draw took place before the patch test was put on. Eligible patients were aged 18 to 70, diagnosed with alopecia, deemed suitable for DPC therapy, and excluded if pregnant. Total RNA was extracted from unfractionated whole blood collected in Tempus Blood RNA tubes. Sequences were derived from whole blood, sampled in connection with sensitization to the hapten diphenylcyclopropenone (DPC). This chain is built from TRBV24-1 and TRBJ2-1; 10 central bases correspond to TRBD1. This receptor was identified in a woman in her thirties or forties with alopecia areata. Some clones in this sample may be carry-over from other donors' samples. This receptor has the CDR3 CATSGTGGNEQFF. The DNA reads as follows: TGTGCCACCAGTGGGACAGGGGGCAATGAGCAGTTCTTC.